Listed here is a single T cell receptor (beta chain). Its antigen is currently unknown. Blood CD8+ and CD4+ T cells underwent high-throughput TCR beta sequencing. Random hexamers were used to reverse transcribe the RNA input (about 0.5 to 1 ug). MiXCR, applied by TCRdb to the immunoSEQ multiplex PCR reads, yields one record per CDR3 protein. The sample carries approximately 83,000 distinct CDR3 sequences, approximately 95% recorded once. The sample originates from a study of CD8 T cells in Susac syndrome. Findings of the study overall: Among active patients and in TEMRA cells, CD8+ clonal expansion in Susac reached its peak. Across the total CD8+ repertoires, 15 to 20 Susac-specific public clones were detected, and across the CD8+ TEMRA repertoires, roughly five such clones were detected. The authors acknowledged that their TCR sequencing and HLA analysis involved a relatively small number of individuals.

The CDR3 spans 13 residues. Germline CDR1 and CDR2: ENHRY and SYGVKD. The V segment lost 3 bases and the J segment 5 bases; nucleotides outside the gene matches: 2. The sample was CD8+ T cells from PBMCs. The chain joins TRBV10-3 to TRBJ2-7; TRBD1 matches 9 bases. The sequence derives from a human donor with Susac syndrome. The CDR3: CAISDTGGDEQYF. Here the CDR3 DNA reads TGTGCCATCAGTGATACAGGGGGCGACGAGCAGTACTTC.